This TCR beta chain is from a study of T cell repertoires in cytomegalovirus infection (dated by TCRdb to about 2019). For the study in its entirety: Donor HLA type was relevant to the analysis, as public TCR beta signatures indicated carriage of CMV infection together with the matching HLA type.

Paper-wide results and their limitations: The ex vivo response was dominated by HLA-C-restricted CMV-specific TCR beta clonotypes, which also provided the single most frequent clonotype in two of eight donors. In both this cohort and an independent roughly 400-donor cohort, the cumulative frequency of public TCR beta family members distinguished carriers of CMV infection plus the relevant HLA type.

On this clonotype: The target of this receptor is not known. Base quality data are lacking; no much larger clone is found one base away.

CDR1 DFQATT and CDR2 SNEGSKA are derived from the germline V gene (reference sequence). V and J lose 5 bases and 0 bases, and a span of 7 bases separates them. The CDR3 starts with the cysteine, ends with the phenylalanine, and has 12 residues. Just the 36-base CDR3 DNA is kept, in frame starting at base 1. Sequencing was carried out with an Illumina HiSeq 1500. TCRdb's own reprocessing of the public reads used fastp at Q25 and MiXCR and kept productive beta chains. Entries are consolidated by CDR3 protein sequence, retaining the most common genes and DNA. The sample yields 200,000 or so distinct CDR3 sequences; approximately 28% were counted once. In total, the top ten clones hold 30% to 35% of the sample.

The rearranged segments are TRBV20-1 and TRBJ2-5; the D gene is not confidently resolved. The sample consisted of PBMCs. This receptor was obtained from a human donor in good health (CMV status not recorded). Some clones in this sample may be carry-over from other donors' samples. The bases are TGCAGTGCTCAGAGGTACCAAGAGACCCAGTACTTC. Translated, it gives CSAQRYQETQYF.